The rows below give T cell receptor beta chains drawn from one sample of a study of tumor-infiltrating lymphocytes in primary liver carcinoma. One entry per CDR3 protein results from TCRdb running MiXCR on the multiplex PCR reads. The repertoire has approximately 100,000 distinct CDR3 sequences, around two thirds of them found once; the top ten carry about 12%. The sequencing input was liver tumor tissue from sampling region 2. Receptors originate from an older woman with primary liver carcinoma and hepatitis B virus infection. CDR3s include the opening cysteine and the closing phenylalanine or tryptophan. The order of the fields is J gene, D gene, clone size, V gene, CDR3 DNA, CDR3 protein. D genes are given only for firm matches. Rows may omit the clone size; those that give it use once, few, many or a size class.

TRBJ2-1,TRBD2,NA,TRBV11-3,TGTGCCAGCAGCCTAGGTCGGGGGGAGTGGGGTGTCGATGGGCGGTTCTTC,CASSLGRGEWGVDGRFF
TRBJ2-7,NA,many,TRBV6-2/TRBV6-3,TGTGCCAGCACTCCGTCTGGCAGTTACGAGCAGTACTTC,CASTPSGSYEQYF
TRBJ2-1,TRBD2,few,TRBV28,TGTGCCAGCAGTTCGACTTCGGGACTAGTGGGCAATGAGCAGTTCTTC,CASSSTSGLVGNEQFF
TRBJ2-3,NA,NA,TRBV5-6,TGTGCCAGCAGCACGACTCTCCCGACAGATACACAGTATTTT,CASSTTLPTDTQYF
TRBJ2-1,TRBD2,NA,TRBV11-3,TGTGCCAGCAGCGCCGTACAGGGGGGACTAGCGGCAGGATTCGATGAGCAGTTCTTC,CASSAVQGGLAAGFDEQFF
TRBJ1-1,NA,NA,TRBV2,TGTGCCAGCAGTTATATTAGGGACACTGAAGCTTTCTTT,CASSYIRDTEAFF
TRBJ2-1,NA,NA,TRBV11-2,TGTGCCAGCAGTGCCGAGACGGTGGTCTACAATGAGCAGTTCTTC,CASSAETVVYNEQFF
TRBJ2-2,NA,NA,TRBV11-2,TGTGCCAGGAGCGACGGACGCAAAAAGAACACCGGGGAGCTGTTTTTT,CARSDGRKKNTGELFF
TRBJ2-7,TRBD2,NA,TRBV5-4,TGTGCCAGCAACTTGCGGACTAGCGGGAACGAGCAGTACTTC,CASNLRTSGNEQYF
TRBJ2-1,TRBD2,NA,TRBV6-5,TGTGCCAGCAGTTATGGGAGGGGAACTAGCGGGAGAGTTAATGAGCAGTTCTTC,CASSYGRGTSGRVNEQFF
TRBJ2-3,NA,NA,TRBV11-1,TGTGCCAGCAGCTTAGGACAGAACACAGATACGCGGTATTTT,CASSLGQNTDTRYF
TRBJ2-7,NA,NA,TRBV6-6,TGTGCCAGCAGTTACTACGTGGGTAGCTCCTACGAGCAGTACTTC,CASSYYVGSSYEQYF
TRBJ2-7,NA,NA,TRBV10-2,TGCGCCAGCGCGAAGGGCGGGGCAGGGCTCTATGAGCAGTACTTC,CASAKGGAGLYEQYF
TRBJ2-2,NA,NA,TRBV12-3/TRBV12-4,TGTGCCGGCAGTCTTCAGGGGATCGCGAACACCGGGGAGCTGTTTTTT,CAGSLQGIANTGELFF
TRBJ2-7,NA,few,TRBV7-9,TGTGCCAGCAGCTTAGAACACGAGCAGTACTTC,CASSLEHEQYF
TRBJ2-7,NA,NA,TRBV28,TGTGCCAGCAGTTTAGCGGCGAATGATGTGGGCGAGCAGTACTTC,CASSLAANDVGEQYF
TRBJ2-1,NA,many,TRBV6-4,TGTGCCAGCAGTGACTCGAGCAACAATGAGCAGTTCTTC,CASSDSSNNEQFF
TRBJ2-7,TRBD1,NA,TRBV7-9,TGTGCCAGCAGCACCGGGACAGACCTCGTGAAGTACTTC,CASSTGTDLVKYF
TRBJ2-4,TRBD2,NA,TRBV6-1,TGTGCCAGCAGTGAAGAGGCACGCGGGAGGACTACCGCCAAAAACATTCAGTACTTC,CASSEEARGRTTAKNIQYF
TRBJ2-7,TRBD2,NA,TRBV6-5,TGTGCCAGCAAAGCCCTACAGGGACTAGTCGACGGGCAGTACTTC,CASKALQGLVDGQYF
TRBJ2-1,TRBD2,once,TRBV11-3,TGTGCCAGCAGCTTAGGTCGGGGGGACTGGGGTGTCGACGAACAGTTCTTC,CASSLGRGDWGVDEQFF
TRBJ2-1,NA,NA,TRBV25-1,TGTGCCAGCAGTGAGGGAATAGAGAGGGGCAATGAGCAGTTCTTC,CASSEGIERGNEQFF
TRBJ2-3,TRBD1,many,TRBV28,TGTGCCAGCAGTTTCTCCCAGGGGGCTACGCAGTATTTT,CASSFSQGATQYF
TRBJ2-7,TRBD2,NA,TRBV11-2,TGTGCCAGCAGCTTGACTGGCGGGAGTTACGAGCTATACTTC,CASSLTGGSYELYF
TRBJ2-3,NA,many,TRBV28,TGTGCCAGCAGCTTTTTGTCTGGCACAGATACGCAGTATTTT,CASSFLSGTDTQYF
TRBJ2-7,TRBD2,NA,TRBV11-2,TGTGCCAGCAGCCTCCGCAGGACTAGCGGGGAGAAGGCCTACGAGAAGTACTTC,CASSLRRTSGEKAYEKYF
TRBJ2-3,TRBD1,NA,TRBV20-1,TGCTGTGGGGACAGGGGTAGCGCTAGCACAGATACGCAGTATTTT,CCGDRGSASTDTQYF
TRBJ2-1,TRBD2,NA,TRBV2,TGTGCCAGCAGCGAGGAGATAGCGGGAGGGCCAAATGAGCGGTTCTTC,CASSEEIAGGPNERFF
TRBJ2-3,NA,NA,TRBV7-8,TGTGTCAGCAGCCCTTTAGCGGTAGGCCCATACGGTAGGAATACGCAGTATTTT,CVSSPLAVGPYGRNTQYF
TRBJ2-7,TRBD2,many,TRBV6-1,TGTGCCAGCAGTACCAGCGGGAAAGGAACCTACGAGCAGTACTTC,CASSTSGKGTYEQYF
TRBJ2-7,NA,NA,TRBV10-2,TGCGCCAGCAGTGAGAGCGGGTTCTTCTACGATCAGTACTTC,CASSESGFFYDQYF
TRBJ1-5,TRBD1,medium-sized,TRBV29-1,TGCAGCGTTCGGACAGGGGATCAGCCCCAGCATTTT,CSVRTGDQPQHF
TRBJ2-1,TRBD2,few,TRBV28,TGTGCCAGCAAGACTAGCGGGAGGGCCCGATCGTCTTACAATGAGCAGTTCTTC,CASKTSGRARSSYNEQFF
TRBJ2-7,TRBD2,few,TRBV19,TGTGCCAGTAGTGTCGACCCTAGCGGAAGCTCCTACGAGCAGTACTTC,CASSVDPSGSSYEQYF
TRBJ2-7,TRBD1,NA,TRBV5-4,TGTCCCAGCAGCCACCGGGACAGATACGAGGAGTACTTC,CPSSHRDRYEEYF
TRBJ1-5,NA,once,TRBV28,TGTGGCAGCAATTTGTCAGGGGCGGTCAATCAGCCCCAGCATTTT,CGSNLSGAVNQPQHF
TRBJ2-7,TRBD2,NA,TRBV28,TGTGCCAGCAGTCCCACGGGACTAGCGGGAGGGCGCGACGAGCAGTACTTC,CASSPTGLAGGRDEQYF